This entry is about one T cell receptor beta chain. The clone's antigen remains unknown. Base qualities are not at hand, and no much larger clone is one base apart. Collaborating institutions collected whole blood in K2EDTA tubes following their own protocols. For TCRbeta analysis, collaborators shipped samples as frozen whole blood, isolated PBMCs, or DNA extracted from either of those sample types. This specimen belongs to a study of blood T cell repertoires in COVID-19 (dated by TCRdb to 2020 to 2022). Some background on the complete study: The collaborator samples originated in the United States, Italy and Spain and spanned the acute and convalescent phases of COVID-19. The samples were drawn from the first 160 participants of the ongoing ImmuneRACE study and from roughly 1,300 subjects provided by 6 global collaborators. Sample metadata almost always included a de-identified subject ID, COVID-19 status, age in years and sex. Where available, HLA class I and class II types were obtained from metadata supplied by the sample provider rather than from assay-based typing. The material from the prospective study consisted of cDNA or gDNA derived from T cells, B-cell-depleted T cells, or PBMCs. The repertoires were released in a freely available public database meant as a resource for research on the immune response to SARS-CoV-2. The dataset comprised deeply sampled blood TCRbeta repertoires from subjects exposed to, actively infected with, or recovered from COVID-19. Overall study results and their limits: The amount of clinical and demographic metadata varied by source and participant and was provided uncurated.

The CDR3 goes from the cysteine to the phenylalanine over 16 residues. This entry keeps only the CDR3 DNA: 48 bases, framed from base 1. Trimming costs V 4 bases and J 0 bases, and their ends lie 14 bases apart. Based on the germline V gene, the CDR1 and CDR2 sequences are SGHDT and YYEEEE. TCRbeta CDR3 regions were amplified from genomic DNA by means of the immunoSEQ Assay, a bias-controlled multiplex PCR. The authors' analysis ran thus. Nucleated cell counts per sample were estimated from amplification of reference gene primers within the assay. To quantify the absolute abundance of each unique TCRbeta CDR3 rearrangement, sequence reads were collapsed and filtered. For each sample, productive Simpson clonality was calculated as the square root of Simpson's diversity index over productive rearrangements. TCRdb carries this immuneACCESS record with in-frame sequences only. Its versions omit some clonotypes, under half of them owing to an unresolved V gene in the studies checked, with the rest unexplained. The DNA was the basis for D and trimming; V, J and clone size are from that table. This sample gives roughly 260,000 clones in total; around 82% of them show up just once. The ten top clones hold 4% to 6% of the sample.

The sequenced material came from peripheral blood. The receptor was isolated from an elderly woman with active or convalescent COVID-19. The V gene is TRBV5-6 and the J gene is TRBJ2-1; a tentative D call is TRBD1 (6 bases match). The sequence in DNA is TGTGCCAGCAGCCTGCGACAGGCCCGCTCCTACAATGAGCAGTTCTTC. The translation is CASSLRQARSYNEQFF.